Below, one TCR beta chain is given with its context. Its antigen is not identified. This sample was taken from a study of cytomegalovirus exposure and HLA in healthy donors. Germline lookup yields CDR1 SGHRS and CDR2 YFSETQ. The CDR3 spans 15 residues. The V and J ends lost 1 base and 0 bases respectively, with 8 bases between them. Researchers ran the PCR with 60 Vbeta and 13 Jbeta primers. As processed by the authors: Approximately 11 million shared chains were among 80 million or so unique TCR beta chains counted in a later analysis. The repertoire was sequenced with immunoSEQ multiplex PCR; TCRdb's copy has only in-frame clones and lacks some. Clone size and the V and J calls come from that table; the DNA yielded D and trimming. The sample records approximately 160,000 clones, approximately 78% being singletons. Findings of the study overall: Analyses of presence and absence presupposed an approximately uniform sequencing depth across donors. Among TCR beta chains, those listed as cytomegalovirus-associated numbered around 160.

The source material was PBMCs. The TCR was taken from a girl aged 2 to 9 in good health and CMV-seropositive. The V call is TRBV5-1, the J call TRBJ2-1; TRBD2 is a possible D gene (6 bases). CDR3 sequence: CASSLSSGSYNEQFF. The CDR3 coding sequence is TGCGCCAGCAGCTTGAGTAGCGGCTCCTACAATGAGCAGTTCTTC.